These 18 T cell receptor beta chains were sequenced from one sample in a study of control samples from healthy donors and cancer patients (dated by TCRdb to 2020 to 2022). Library preparation employed the immunoSEQ multiplex PCR assay. TCRdb limited this immuneACCESS table to in-frame rearrangements with V and J called. A share of clones is missing; checked studies link under half to unresolved V genes, and the rest is unexplained. For this sample there are some 160,000 clones; approximately 90% appear just once. The top ten constitute approximately 0.7% of the sample. The sequenced material came from blood. These receptors originate from a woman in her 30s in good health.

The gene calls are TRBV10-1 and TRBJ2-3; 10 nucleotides match TRBD2. J was trimmed by 6 bases and V by 1 base; bases with no gene match: 7. From germline, CDR1 is WNHNN and CDR2 SYGVQD (reference sequence). CDR3 size: 16 residues. In DNA form, the CDR3 reads TGCGCCAGCAGTGAGTGGGCTAGCGGGAGTGCGGATACGCAGTATTTT. Translated, it gives CASSEWASGSADTQYF.

This chain links TRBV13 with TRBJ2-7; 8 bases fit TRBD1. Germline CDR1 PRHDT, CDR2 FYEKMQ (reference sequence). Germline trimming cut 2 bases from V and 7 bases from J; bases unmatched to any gene: 10. The CDR3 sequence is 15 residues long. CDR3 coding DNA: TGTGCCAGCAGCTTACGTTGGCAGGGGGCTCGGGAGCAGTACTTC. The encoded protein is CASSLRWQGAREQYF.

The chain couples TRBV7-9 to TRBJ2-7; 7 bases match TRBD1. Per the germline V gene, CDR1 is SEHNR and CDR2 is FQNEAQ (reference sequence). V dropped 4 bases and J dropped 1; count of bases not matched to a gene: 4. The CDR3 spans 14 residues. CDR3: CASSYPGQSYEQYF. In nucleotides, the CDR3 is TGTGCCAGCAGCTACCCGGGACAGTCCTACGAGCAGTACTTC.

The chain combines TRBV29-1 with TRBJ2-7; the D call may be TRBD1 or TRBD2 (5 bases each). V gave up 0 bases and J gave up 2 bases, with 20 bases separating them. The CDR3 is 17 amino acids. From germline, CDR1 is SQVTM and CDR2 ANQGSEA. The CDR3 spells CSVEEGKWGTRTYEQYF. In DNA, the CDR3 is TGCAGCGTTGAAGAAGGGAAGTGGGGGACCCGGACCTACGAGCAGTACTTC.

The chain carries TRBV14 and TRBJ2-1, with D uncertain. CDR1 and CDR2 (germline): SGHDN, FVKESK. This CDR3 is 11 amino acids long. V was clipped by 2 bases and J by 7 bases, with 3 bases between them. The CDR3 coding sequence is TGTGCCAGCAGCCAACTGAATGAGCAGTTCTTC. This gives the protein CASSQLNEQFF.

This clone has just one count. The V gene is TRBV20-1, the J gene TRBJ1-4; D is unresolved. This CDR3 comprises 11 residues. The germline V gene encodes CDR1 DFQATT and CDR2 SNEGSKA (reference sequence). Trimming took 3 bases from V and 7 from J, leaving 6 bases between them. The CDR3 spells CSARWSEKLFF. The CDR3 nucleotides read TGCAGTGCTAGGTGGAGTGAAAAACTGTTTTTT.

This clone has more than one count but fewer than ten. V gene TRBV6-1 combines with J gene TRBJ1-5, with 8 positions matching TRBD1. The V gene end was trimmed by 4 bases and the J gene end by 7 bases; junction bases not matched to a gene: 12. The germline gives CDR1 MNHNS, CDR2 SASEGT. The length of the CDR3 is 16 residues. The CDR3 DNA sequence: TGTGCCAGCAGTGCGAGGCCGGGACAGGTATACCAGCCCCAGCATTTT. This gives the protein CASSARPGQVYQPQHF.

The chain links TRBV10-1 to TRBJ2-1; weak D call: TRBD1 (5 bases). CDR1 is WNHNN and CDR2 is SYGVQD in the germline V gene (reference sequence). This CDR3 contains 14 residues. The V end was cut by 3 bases, the J end by 7 bases, with 13 bases between. DNA for the CDR3: TGCGCCAGCAGTGACCAGGGTTTAGGGAATGAGCAGTTCTTC. Its protein product is CASSDQGLGNEQFF.

The genes are TRBV7-9 and TRBJ2-5; TRBD2 agrees at 8 bases. Germline trimming cut 5 bases from V and 5 bases from J; bases unmatched to any gene: 13. Germline CDR1 reads SEHNR; CDR2 reads FQNEAQ (reference sequence). The CDR3 has 16 amino acids. The CDR3: CASSPGGFSLWETQYF. The CDR3 DNA is TGTGCCAGCAGCCCGGGGGGGTTCTCCTTATGGGAGACCCAGTACTTC.

This chain joins TRBV28 and TRBJ2-2; 9 bases agree with TRBD2. Germline V gives CDR1 MDHEN, CDR2 SYDVKM. The V gene end was trimmed by 8 bases and the J gene end by 3 bases; junction bases not matched to a gene: 10. The CDR3 is 16 amino acids. The CDR3 here is CASGLSSGRYTGELFF. CDR3 DNA: TGTGCCAGCGGCCTCTCGAGCGGGAGGTACACCGGGGAGCTGTTTTTT.

The gene calls are TRBV29-1 and TRBJ1-1, with unresolved D. Deletions cut 4 bases from V and 0 bases from J, with 9 bases between. This CDR3 is built from 13 residues. Germline V gives CDR1 SQVTM, CDR2 ANQGSEA. CDR3 DNA sequence: TGCAGCGTTGCTGGGATGATGAACACTGAAGCTTTCTTT. This translates into CSVAGMMNTEAFF.

V gene TRBV9 combines with J gene TRBJ1-4, with no clear D. Between the trimmed V and J ends, which lost 3 bases and 1 base, there was a span of 10 bases. The CDR3 consists of 15 residues. CDR1 is SGDLS, CDR2 YYNGEE, per germline. In DNA, the CDR3 is TGTGCCAGCAGCGCATCTTTAGGAACTAATGAAAAACTGTTTTTT. This encodes CASSASLGTNEKLFF.

This chain links TRBV6-1 with TRBJ2-1; D call uncertain. This CDR3 has 12 amino acids. The V gene lost 0 bases and the J gene lost 8 bases, with 5 bases spanning the gap. From germline, CDR1 is MNHNS and CDR2 SASEGT. CDR3 protein: CASSEAGDEQFF. The CDR3 DNA reads TGTGCCAGCAGTGAAGCTGGGGATGAGCAGTTCTTC.

This rearrangement joins TRBV2 to TRBJ1-6, with D unresolved. The CDR3 has 15 amino acids. Per germline, CDR1 SNHLY and CDR2 FYNNEI. The ends were cut back, 1 base at V and 4 bases at J, with 8 bases in the middle. The CDR3: CASSEGQTYNSPLHF. The CDR3 region has the DNA TGTGCCAGCAGTGAAGGCCAGACGTATAATTCACCCCTCCACTTT.

In regard to this clone: Other DNA sequences in this sample translate to the same CDR3. V gene TRBV6-1 combines with J gene TRBJ2-7; D is uncertain. Germline V gives CDR1 MNHNS, CDR2 SASEGT. The CDR3 is 13 residues long. Trimming removed 0 bases at V and 2 bases at J, with 5 bases between. CDR3 bases: TGTGCCAGCAGTGAAGCGGAGACCTACGAGCAGTACTTC. This gives the protein CASSEAETYEQYF.

The chain uses TRBV30 and TRBJ1-1; perhaps TRBD1 as D (6 bases). From germline, CDR1 is GTSNPN and CDR2 SVGIG (reference sequence). The CDR3 totals 14 residues. DNA of the CDR3: TGTGCTATGGGGCGAGACAGGCCCCAGATACAAGCTTTCTTT. It is translated as CAMGRDRPQIQAFF.

This chain links TRBV24-1 with TRBJ2-3, with TRBD2 matching over 15 bases. CDR3 length equals 17 residues. Looked up from germline, CDR1 is KGHDR and CDR2 is SFDVKD. The J segment lost 1 base and the V segment lost 6 bases, leaving 4 bases of the junction unmatched. CDR3 amino acids: CATSPGTSGRRTDTQYF. CDR3 DNA sequence: TGTGCCACCAGTCCCGGGACTAGCGGGAGGCGCACAGATACGCAGTATTTT.

This clone showed up just once. CDR3 sequence: CTAGGETQYF. CDR3 DNA sequence: TGCACAGCGGGAGGGGAGACCCAGTACTTC. V usage is TRBV29-1 and J usage is TRBJ2-5; 10 positions match TRBD2. Germline assignment: CDR1 SQVTM and CDR2 ANQGSEA. The CDR3 is 10 amino acids.